These T cell receptor beta chains were read from a single sample in a study of blood T cells in healthy people across ages. TCRdb used MiXCR to reprocess the 5' RACE reads, holding one entry per CDR3 protein. This sample has approximately 820,000 distinct CDR3 sequences, with roughly 44% found just once. Sequencing used blood. These receptor sequences come from a man aged 60-69 years in good health. The CDR3 runs from the conserved cysteine through the conserved F or W. A D gene is named only where the DNA matches it firmly. The listing skips clone size in some rows; elsewhere it reads once, few, many or a size class.

D: TRBD2; V: TRBV3-1; J: TRBJ2-3; size: .; DNA: TGTGCCAGCAGCCCTTCTAGCGGGGGCCGAAGCACAGATACGCAGTATTTT; CDR3: CASSPSSGGRSTDTQYF
D: TRBD2; V: TRBV12-3/TRBV12-4; J: TRBJ2-7; size: .; DNA: TGTGCCAGCAGACGAAGCGGGGGGCAACCCTACGAGCAGTACTTC; CDR3: CASRRSGGQPYEQYF
D: .; V: TRBV6-2/TRBV6-3; J: TRBJ2-1; size: once; DNA: TGTGCCAGCAGGGTTAGACTAGTGGCCTACAATGAGCAGTTCTTC; CDR3: CASRVRLVAYNEQFF
D: .; V: TRBV20-1; J: TRBJ2-7; size: .; DNA: TGCAGTGGACAGGACCCACTCTCCTACAATGAGCAGTACTTC; CDR3: CSGQDPLSYNEQYF
D: .; V: TRBV7-2; J: TRBJ1-6; size: .; DNA: TGTGCCAGCAGCCCAGGGAGGGGCCGATCCTATAATTCACCCCTCCACTTT; CDR3: CASSPGRGRSYNSPLHF
D: .; V: TRBV14; J: TRBJ2-6; size: .; DNA: TGTGTCAGCAGCCAAGCCTCTGGGGCCAACGTCCTGACTTTC; CDR3: CVSSQASGANVLTF
D: .; V: TRBV7-2; J: TRBJ2-1; size: .; DNA: TGTGCCAGCAGCTTAAAGGGTTTTGAGCAGTTCTTC; CDR3: CASSLKGFEQFF
D: .; V: TRBV12-3/TRBV12-4; J: TRBJ2-5; size: many; DNA: TGTGCCAGCAGTTTAGTACCGAGCCAAGAGACCCAGTACTTC; CDR3: CASSLVPSQETQYF
D: .; V: TRBV7-9; J: TRBJ2-1; size: .; DNA: TGTGCCAGCAGATCGACTTGGGGCGGCAATGAGCAGTTCTTC; CDR3: CASRSTWGGNEQFF
D: TRBD1; V: TRBV4-1; J: TRBJ2-3; size: .; DNA: TGCGCCAGCAGCCAAGATCAGGTCAGGGGGCAAGGACCCACAGATACGCAGTATTTT; CDR3: CASSQDQVRGQGPTDTQYF
D: .; V: TRBV18; J: TRBJ2-4; size: .; DNA: TGTGCCAGCTCACCACCCGGGATGTCCAAAAACATTCAGTACTTC; CDR3: CASSPPGMSKNIQYF
D: .; V: TRBV12-3/TRBV12-4; J: TRBJ2-3; size: .; DNA: TGTGCCAGCAGTTTAGTGGTAGTGGGGGGTACGCAGTATTTT; CDR3: CASSLVVVGGTQYF
D: TRBD2; V: TRBV20-1; J: TRBJ2-7; size: .; DNA: TGCAGTGCCGGTGGGCTAGCGGGGAGGAGCTCCTACGAGCAGTACTTC; CDR3: CSAGGLAGRSSYEQYF
D: TRBD1; V: TRBV7-9; J: TRBJ1-2; size: few; DNA: TGTGCCAGCAGCTCCGGTTACACAGGGGGCGATGGCTACACCTTC; CDR3: CASSSGYTGGDGYTF
D: .; V: TRBV27; J: TRBJ2-7; size: few; DNA: TGTGCCAGCAGTTTAAAGTGGGACGGAGCCTACGAGCAGTACTTC; CDR3: CASSLKWDGAYEQYF
D: .; V: TRBV7-2; J: TRBJ2-3; size: .; DNA: TGTGCCAGCAGCTTGGGACTTATCACAGATACGCAGTATTTT; CDR3: CASSLGLITDTQYF
D: .; V: TRBV10-3; J: TRBJ2-1; size: many; DNA: TGTGCCATCAGTGACAGGGCTAATGAGCAGTTCTTC; CDR3: CAISDRANEQFF